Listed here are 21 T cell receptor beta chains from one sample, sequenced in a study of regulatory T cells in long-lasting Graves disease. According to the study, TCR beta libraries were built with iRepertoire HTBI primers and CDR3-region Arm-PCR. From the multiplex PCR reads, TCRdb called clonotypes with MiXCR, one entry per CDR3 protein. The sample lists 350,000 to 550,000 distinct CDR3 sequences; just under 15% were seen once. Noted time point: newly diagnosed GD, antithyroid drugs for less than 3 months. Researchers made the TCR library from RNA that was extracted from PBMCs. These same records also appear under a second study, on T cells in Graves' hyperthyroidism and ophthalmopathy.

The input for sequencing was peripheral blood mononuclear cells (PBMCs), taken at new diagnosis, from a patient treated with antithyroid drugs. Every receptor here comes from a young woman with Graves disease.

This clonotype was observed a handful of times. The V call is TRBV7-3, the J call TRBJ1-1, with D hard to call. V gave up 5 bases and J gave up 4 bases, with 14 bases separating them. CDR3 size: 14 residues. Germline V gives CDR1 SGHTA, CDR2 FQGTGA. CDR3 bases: TGTGCCAGCAGCCCTGACGGAAAACCCACTGAAGCTTTCTTT. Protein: CASSPDGKPTEAFF. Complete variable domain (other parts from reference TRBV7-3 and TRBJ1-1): GAGVSQTPSNKVTEKGKYVELRCDPISGHTALYWYRQSLGQGPEFLIYFQGTGAADDSGLPNDRFFAVRPEGSVSTLKIQRTERGDSAVYLCASSPDGKPTEAFFGQGTRLTVV.

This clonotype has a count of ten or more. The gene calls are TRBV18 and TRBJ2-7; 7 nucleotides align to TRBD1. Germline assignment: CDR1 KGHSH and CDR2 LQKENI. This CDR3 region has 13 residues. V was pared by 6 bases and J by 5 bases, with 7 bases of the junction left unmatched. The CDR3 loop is CASSRDSFDEQYF. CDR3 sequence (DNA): TGTGCCAGCTCTCGGGACAGTTTCGACGAGCAGTACTTC.

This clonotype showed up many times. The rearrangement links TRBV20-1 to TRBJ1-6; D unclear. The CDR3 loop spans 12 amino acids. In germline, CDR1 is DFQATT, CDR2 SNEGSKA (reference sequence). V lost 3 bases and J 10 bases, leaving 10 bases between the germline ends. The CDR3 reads CSARELESPLHF. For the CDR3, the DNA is TGCAGTGCTAGGGAATTGGAATCACCCCTCCACTTT.

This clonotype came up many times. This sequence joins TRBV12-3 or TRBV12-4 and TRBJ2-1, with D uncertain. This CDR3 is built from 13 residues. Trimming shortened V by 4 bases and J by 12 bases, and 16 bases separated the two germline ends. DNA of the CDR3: TGTGCCAGCAGTTCCTCTGGGTCAGGTCGGCAGTTCTTC. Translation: CASSSSGSGRQFF.

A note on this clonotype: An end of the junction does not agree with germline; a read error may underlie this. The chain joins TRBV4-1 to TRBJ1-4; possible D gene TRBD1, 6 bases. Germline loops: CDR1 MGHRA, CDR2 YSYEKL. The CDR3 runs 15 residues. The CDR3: CAGSQEQGGIEKLFF. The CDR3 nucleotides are TGCGCCGGCAGCCAAGAACAGGGCGGCATCGAAAAACTGTTTTTT.

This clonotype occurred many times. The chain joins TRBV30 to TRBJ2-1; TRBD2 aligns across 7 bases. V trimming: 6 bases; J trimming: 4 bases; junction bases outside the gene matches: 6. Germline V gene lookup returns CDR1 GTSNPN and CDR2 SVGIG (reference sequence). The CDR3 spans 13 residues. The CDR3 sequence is CACGGTTYNEQFF. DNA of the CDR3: TGTGCCTGCGGGGGGACCACATACAATGAGCAGTTCTTC. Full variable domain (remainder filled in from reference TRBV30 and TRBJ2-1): SQTIHQWPATLVQPVGSPLSLECTVEGTSNPNLYWYRQAAGRGLQLLFYSVGIGQISSEVPQNLSASRPQDRQFILSSKKLLLSDSGFYLCACGGTTYNEQFFGPGTRLTVL.

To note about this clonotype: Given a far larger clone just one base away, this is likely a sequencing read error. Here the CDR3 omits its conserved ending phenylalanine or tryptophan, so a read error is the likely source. The CDR3 DNA sequence: TGTGCCAGCAGCGGTAGCGGGAGGTCCTACGAGCAGTACTCC. Its protein is CASSGSGRSYEQYS. The rearrangement links TRBV11-3 to TRBJ2-7; TRBD2 aligns across 10 bases. The trim removed 5 bases at V and 1 base at J, leaving 2 bases unmatched. Germline assignment: CDR1 SGHNT and CDR2 YENEEA. The CDR3 consists of 14 residues.

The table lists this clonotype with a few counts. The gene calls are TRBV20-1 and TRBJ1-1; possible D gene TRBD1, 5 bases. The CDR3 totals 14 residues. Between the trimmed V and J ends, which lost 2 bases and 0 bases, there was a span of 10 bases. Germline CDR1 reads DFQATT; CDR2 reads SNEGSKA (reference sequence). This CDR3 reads CSARRGFMNTEAFF. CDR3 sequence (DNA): TGCAGTGCTAGACGGGGGTTCATGAACACTGAAGCTTTCTTT.

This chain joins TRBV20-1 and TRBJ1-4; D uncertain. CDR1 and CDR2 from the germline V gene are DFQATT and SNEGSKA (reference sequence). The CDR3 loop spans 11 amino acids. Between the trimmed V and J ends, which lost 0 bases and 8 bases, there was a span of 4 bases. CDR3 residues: CSARDLEKLFF. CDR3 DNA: TGCAGTGCTAGAGATCTAGAAAAACTGTTTTTT.

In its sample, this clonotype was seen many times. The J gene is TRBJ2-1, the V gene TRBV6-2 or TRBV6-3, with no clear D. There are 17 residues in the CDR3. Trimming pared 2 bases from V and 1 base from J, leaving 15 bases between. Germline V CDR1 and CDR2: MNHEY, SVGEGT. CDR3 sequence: CASSYAQPLGSYNEQFF. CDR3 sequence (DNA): TGTGCCAGCAGTTACGCACAACCCCTGGGGTCCTACAATGAGCAGTTCTTC.

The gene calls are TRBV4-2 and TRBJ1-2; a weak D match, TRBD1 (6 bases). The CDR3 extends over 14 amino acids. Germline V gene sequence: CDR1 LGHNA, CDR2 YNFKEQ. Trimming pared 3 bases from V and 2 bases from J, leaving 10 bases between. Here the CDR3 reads CASSQLTGNYGYTF. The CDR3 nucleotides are TGTGCCAGCAGCCAGTTGACAGGCAACTATGGCTACACCTTC.

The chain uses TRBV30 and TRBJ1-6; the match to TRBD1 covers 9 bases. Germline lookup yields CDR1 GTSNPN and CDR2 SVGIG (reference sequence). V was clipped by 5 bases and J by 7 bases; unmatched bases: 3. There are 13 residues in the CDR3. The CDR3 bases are TGTGCCTGGGGGGACAGGGCGAATTCACCCCTCCACTTT. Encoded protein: CAWGDRANSPLHF.

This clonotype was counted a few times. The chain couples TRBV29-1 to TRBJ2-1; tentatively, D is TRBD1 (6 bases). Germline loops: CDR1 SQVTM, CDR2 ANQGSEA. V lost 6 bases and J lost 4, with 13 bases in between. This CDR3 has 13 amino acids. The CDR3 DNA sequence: TGCAGCGTACCGGGACACTCGTACAATGAGCAGTTCTTC. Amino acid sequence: CSVPGHSYNEQFF.

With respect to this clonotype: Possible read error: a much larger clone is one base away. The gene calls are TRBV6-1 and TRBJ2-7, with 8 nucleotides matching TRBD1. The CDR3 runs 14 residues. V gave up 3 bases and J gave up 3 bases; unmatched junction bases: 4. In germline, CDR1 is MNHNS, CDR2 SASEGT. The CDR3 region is CASSDAGQGYEQYF. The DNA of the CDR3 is TGTGCCAGCAGTGATGCCGGACAGGGCTACGAGCAGTACTTC.

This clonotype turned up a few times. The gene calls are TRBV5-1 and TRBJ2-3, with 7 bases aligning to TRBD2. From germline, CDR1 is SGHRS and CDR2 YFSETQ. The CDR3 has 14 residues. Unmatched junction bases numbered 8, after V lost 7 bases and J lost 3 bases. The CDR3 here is CASSGGRGTDTQYF. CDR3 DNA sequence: TGCGCCAGCTCGGGCGGGAGAGGGACAGATACGCAGTATTTT.

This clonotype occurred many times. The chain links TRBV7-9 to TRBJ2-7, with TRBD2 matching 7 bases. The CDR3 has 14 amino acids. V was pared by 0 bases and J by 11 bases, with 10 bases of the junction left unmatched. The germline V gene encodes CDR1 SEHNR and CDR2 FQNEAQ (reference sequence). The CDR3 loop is CASSLAGGPPSKYF. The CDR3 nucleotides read TGTGCCAGCAGCTTAGCGGGAGGGCCACCAAGCAAGTACTTC.

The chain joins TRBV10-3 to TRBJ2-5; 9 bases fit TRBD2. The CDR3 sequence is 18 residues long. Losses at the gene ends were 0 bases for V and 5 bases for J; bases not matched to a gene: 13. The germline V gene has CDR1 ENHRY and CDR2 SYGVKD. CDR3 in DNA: TGTGCCATCAGTGAGTCGGTTACTAGCGGGCGGGACGAGGAGACCCAGTACTTC. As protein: CAISESVTSGRDEETQYF.

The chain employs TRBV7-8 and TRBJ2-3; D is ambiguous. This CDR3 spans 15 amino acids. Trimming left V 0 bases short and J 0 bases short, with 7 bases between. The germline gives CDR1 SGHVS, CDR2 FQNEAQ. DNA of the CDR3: TGTGCCAGCAGCTTAGCGCAGTGGAGCACAGATACGCAGTATTTT. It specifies CASSLAQWSTDTQYF.

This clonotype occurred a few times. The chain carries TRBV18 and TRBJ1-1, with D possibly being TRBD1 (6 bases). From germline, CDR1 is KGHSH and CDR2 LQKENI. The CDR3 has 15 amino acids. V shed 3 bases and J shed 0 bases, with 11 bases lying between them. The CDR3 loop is CASSPQEGVNTEAFF. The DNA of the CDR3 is TGTGCCAGCTCACCCCAGGAGGGGGTGAACACTGAAGCTTTCTTT.

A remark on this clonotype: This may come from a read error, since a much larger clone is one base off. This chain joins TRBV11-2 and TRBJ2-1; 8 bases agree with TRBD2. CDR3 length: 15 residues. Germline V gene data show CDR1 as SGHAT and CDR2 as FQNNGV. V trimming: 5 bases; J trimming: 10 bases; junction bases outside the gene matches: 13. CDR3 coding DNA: TGTGCCAGCAGCCCAAACCCAGCGGGAGCCTACGAGCAGTTCTTC. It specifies CASSPNPAGAYEQFF.

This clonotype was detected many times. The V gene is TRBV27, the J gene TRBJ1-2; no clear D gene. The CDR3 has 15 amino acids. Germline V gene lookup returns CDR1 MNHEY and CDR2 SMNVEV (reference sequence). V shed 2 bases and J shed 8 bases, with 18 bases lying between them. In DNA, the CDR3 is TGTGCCAGCAGTTTAAAGCCCCAGGTACTAGCAGGCTACACCTTC. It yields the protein CASSLKPQVLAGYTF.